A selection of T cell receptor beta chains follows, all from one sample in a study of T cell repertoires in cytomegalovirus infection. TCRdb called the reads again in MiXCR, with one record for every CDR3 protein. The table shows under 150,000 distinct CDR3 sequences, with 8.8% occurring only once. The sample was PBMCs. The receptors were sampled from a human donor in good health (CMV status not recorded). Some clones in this sample may be carry-over from other donors' samples. Both conserved end residues are part of each CDR3. The order of the fields is clone size, D gene, J gene, V gene, CDR3 protein, CDR3 DNA. D genes are given only for firm matches. Rows give clone size only sometimes, using once, few, many, or a class for an expanded clone.

many	NA	TRBJ1-5	TRBV19	CASTSGQNQPQHF	TGTGCCAGTACCTCCGGACAGAATCAGCCCCAGCATTTT
many	NA	TRBJ2-5	TRBV7-2	CASSLVVWGETQYF	TGTGCCAGCAGCTTAGTGGTTTGGGGGGAGACCCAGTACTTC
many	NA	TRBJ2-7	TRBV29-1	CSVRDSMGEQYF	TGCAGCGTGCGGGACTCGATGGGGGAGCAGTACTTC
many	NA	TRBJ1-3	TRBV7-9	CASSFETGPGNTIYF	TGTGCCAGCAGCTTCGAGACGGGGCCTGGAAACACCATATATTTT
many	NA	TRBJ1-1	TRBV7-2	CASSLIRAALNTEAFF	TGTGCCAGCAGCTTAATCAGGGCAGCTCTTAACACTGAAGCTTTCTTT
many	NA	TRBJ2-7	TRBV29-1	CSVAGAREQYF	TGCAGCGTTGCGGGGGCGCGGGAGCAGTACTTC
many	TRBD1	TRBJ2-3	TRBV19	CASSTRQGMWTDTQYF	TGTGCCAGTAGTACCCGACAGGGGATGTGGACAGATACGCAGTATTTT
NA	TRBD2	TRBJ2-7	TRBV7-2	CANSLGGGLGYEQYF	TGTGCCAACAGCTTGGGGGGGGGGTTAGGCTACGAGCAGTACTTC
many	NA	TRBJ2-1	TRBV2	CASSVGLVEQFF	TGTGCCAGCAGTGTAGGTCTGGTGGAGCAGTTCTTC
many	NA	TRBJ2-2	TRBV5-4	CASSRDTANTGELFF	TGTGCCAGCAGCCGGGACACCGCGAACACCGGGGAGCTGTTTTTT
NA	NA	TRBJ1-2	TRBV2	CASSVTENYGYTF	TGTGCCAGCAGTGTAACGGAGAACTATGGCTACACCTTC
many	NA	TRBJ1-2	TRBV28	CASSLNDRYYGYTF	TGTGCCAGCAGTTTAAATGACCGGTACTATGGCTACACCTTC
many	NA	TRBJ2-3	TRBV7-8	CASSLMGGDTQYF	TGTGCCAGCAGCTTAATGGGGGGAGATACGCAGTATTTT
NA	NA	TRBJ1-2	TRBV11-2	CASSPGQNSGYTF	TGTGCCAGCAGCCCCGGACAGAACTCTGGCTACACCTTC
NA	NA	TRBJ1-6	TRBV2	CASTLDSRNSPLHF	TGTGCCAGCACCTTAGACAGCCGGAATTCACCCCTCCACTTT
NA	TRBD1	TRBJ1-5	TRBV4-1	CASSPGTGDQPQHF	TGTGCCAGCAGCCCCGGGACAGGGGATCAGCCCCAGCATTTT
few	NA	TRBJ2-7	TRBV19	CASKVLSSYEQYF	TGTGCCAGTAAAGTTCTGAGCTCCTACGAGCAGTACTTC
few	NA	TRBJ2-1	TRBV2	CASRSSSREQFF	TGTGCCAGCAGGTCATCAAGTAGGGAGCAGTTCTTC
many	NA	TRBJ1-2	TRBV7-2	CASSLIYVGSYTF	TGTGCCAGCAGCTTAATATATGTTGGTAGCTACACCTTC
many	TRBD1	TRBJ1-3	TRBV28	CASGTTGGPGNTIYF	TGTGCCAGCGGTACGACAGGGGGCCCTGGAAACACCATATATTTT
many	NA	TRBJ2-5	TRBV7-2	CASSLGPMRKETQYF	TGTGCCAGCAGCCTAGGCCCCATGAGGAAAGAGACCCAGTACTTC
NA	NA	TRBJ1-2	TRBV28	CASSPRRAYGYTF	TGTGCCAGCAGTCCGAGGAGGGCCTATGGCTACACCTTC
many	NA	TRBJ1-5	TRBV12-3/TRBV12-4	CASTNPGGNQPQHF	TGTGCCAGTACAAATCCAGGGGGCAATCAGCCCCAGCATTTT
many	NA	TRBJ1-2	TRBV7-2	CASSLGGVTNYGYTF	TGTGCCAGCAGCTTAGGAGGAGTTACTAACTATGGCTACACCTTC
NA	NA	TRBJ2-3	TRBV4-1	CASSQEWTDTQYF	TGCGCCAGCAGCCAAGAGTGGACAGATACGCAGTATTTT
many	TRBD1	TRBJ1-4	TRBV7-2	CASSLGGQAPNEKLFF	TGTGCCAGCAGCTTAGGGGGACAGGCTCCTAATGAAAAACTGTTTTTT
many	NA	TRBJ1-5	TRBV7-9	CASSGSFDQPQHF	TGTGCCAGCAGTGGGAGCTTCGATCAGCCCCAGCATTTT
many	TRBD2	TRBJ2-3	TRBV7-2	CASSLSGGATADTQYF	TGTGCCAGCAGCTTAAGCGGGGGGGCGACGGCAGATACGCAGTATTTT
many	NA	TRBJ2-7	TRBV7-9	CASSDTMSQGDEQYF	TGTGCCAGCAGCGACACAATGTCGCAGGGCGACGAGCAGTACTTC
many	NA	TRBJ2-5	TRBV19	CASSIALLDRTRAQYF	TGTGCCAGTAGTATAGCTTTATTGGACCGGACAAGAGCCCAGTACTTC
few	TRBD1	TRBJ1-5	TRBV29-1	CSVGQGARQPQHF	TGCAGCGTTGGACAGGGGGCCCGGCAGCCCCAGCATTTT
NA	NA	TRBJ2-1	TRBV6-2/TRBV6-3	CASRHLVYNEQFF	TGTGCCAGCCGGCACCTTGTCTACAATGAGCAGTTCTTC
many	NA	TRBJ2-7	TRBV4-1	CASSQEPQSPYEQYF	TGCGCCAGCAGCCAAGAGCCCCAGTCACCCTACGAGCAGTACTTC
few	TRBD1	TRBJ1-5	TRBV19	CASSTGQGADQPQHF	TGTGCCAGTAGTACTGGACAGGGGGCAGATCAGCCCCAGCATTTT
NA	NA	TRBJ1-6	TRBV3-1	CASSQGTDSPLHF	TGTGCCAGCAGCCAAGGGACAGACTCACCCCTCCACTTT
NA	TRBD1	TRBJ1-1	TRBV29-1	CSGGQGAADTEAFF	TGCAGCGGGGGACAGGGGGCAGCGGACACTGAAGCTTTCTTT
NA	NA	TRBJ1-1	TRBV7-3	CATQRWGLEAFF	TGTGCCACCCAAAGATGGGGGCTTGAAGCTTTCTTT
few	NA	TRBJ2-5	TRBV20-1	CSAMGAGETQYF	TGCAGTGCTATGGGGGCGGGAGAGACCCAGTACTTC
many	TRBD1	TRBJ2-6	TRBV5-4	CASSPGQRDSGANVLTF	TGTGCCAGCAGCCCGGGACAGCGAGACTCTGGGGCCAACGTCCTGACTTTC
NA	NA	TRBJ1-1	TRBV29-1	CSVEEGAFSEAFF	TGCAGCGTTGAAGAGGGGGCCTTCTCTGAAGCTTTCTTT
NA	NA	TRBJ2-4	TRBV20-1	CSAMSVAKNIQYF	TGCAGTGCAATGTCCGTTGCCAAAAACATTCAGTACTTC
few	NA	TRBJ2-2	TRBV20-1	CSARGGAGELFF	TGCAGTGCTAGAGGGGGGGCCGGGGAGCTGTTTTTT
few	NA	TRBJ1-3	TRBV5-1	CASSSSGNSGNTIYF	TGCGCCAGCAGCTCCTCCGGCAACTCTGGAAACACCATATATTTT
many	NA	TRBJ1-6	TRBV7-2	CASSFDTSSYNSPLHF	TGTGCCAGCAGCTTCGACACGAGCTCCTATAATTCACCCCTCCACTTT
many	TRBD2	TRBJ2-4	TRBV7-2	CASSLGLAGGAVQYF	TGTGCCAGCAGCCTCGGACTAGCGGGGGGGGCGGTTCAGTACTTC
many	NA	TRBJ2-7	TRBV7-2	CASSLADGLSYEQYF	TGTGCCAGCAGCTTAGCGGACGGTCTCTCCTACGAGCAGTACTTC
many	NA	TRBJ1-1	TRBV7-2	CASSTRETEAFF	TGTGCCAGCAGCACCAGGGAGACTGAAGCTTTCTTT
many	TRBD1	TRBJ1-5	TRBV4-1	CASSQGQGGKQPQHF	TGCGCCAGCAGCCAGGGACAGGGGGGAAAACAGCCCCAGCATTTT
many	NA	TRBJ1-1	TRBV12-3/TRBV12-4	CASSLLIGNTEAFF	TGTGCCAGCAGTTTATTGATAGGGAACACTGAAGCTTTCTTT